The clone carrying this T cell receptor (beta chain) was seen more than once but under ten times. Recovery among Cohort 3 donors was established by two negative PCRs, clearance, or symptom resolution. These data are taken from a study of blood T cell repertoires in COVID-19. Methods used by the authors: Estimates of nucleated cell counts were drawn from the amplification of reference gene primers. Data came from immunoSEQ multiplex PCR; TCRdb stores just in-frame clones and leaves some out. The V and J calls and the clone size are those of that table, but D and trimming were determined from the DNA. The profile shows approximately 250,000 clones, over 75% of them singletons. CDR3 length equals 14 residues.

The sample comprised PBMCs or T cells enriched from blood (not recorded which). This chain uses TRBV21-1 with TRBJ1-1; TRBD1, the table's D call, lacks a check against the DNA. TRBV21-1 is described as a pseudogene. This receptor was taken from a woman aged 25 to 39 who had recovered from COVID-19. The CDR3 region has the DNA TGTGCCGTACCAACGACAAGAATGAACACTGAAGCTTTCTTT. Its translation: CAVPTTRMNTEAFF.